The source of this TCR beta chain is a study of technical replicates of blood from several donors. The repertoire was sequenced with immunoSEQ multiplex PCR; TCRdb's copy has only in-frame clones and lacks some. The sample holds roughly 60,000 clones, about 86% seen once. The receptor was isolated from a human donor in good health. Some clones in this sample may be carry-over from other donors' samples. Sequenced material: PBMCs.

Here the CDR3 DNA reads TGCGCCAGCAGCCCGGGACAGGCTAACTATGGCTACACCTTC. Its translation: CASSPGQANYGYTF. The rearrangement uses TRBV5-1 and TRBJ1-2; 8 nucleotides match TRBD1. This CDR3 has 14 residues. The ends lost 4 bases at V and 0 bases at J; junction bases unmatched: 2. Per the germline V gene, CDR1 is SGHRS and CDR2 is YFSETQ.